The following is a T cell receptor (beta chain) sequence with its context. The data were taken from a study of control samples from healthy donors and cancer patients. Repertoires were generated with immunoSEQ multiplex PCR, while TCRdb's copy carries only in-frame clones and drops some. The sample carries 130,000 to 150,000 clones, over 90% recorded once. This CDR3 has 15 amino acids. J lost 8 bases, V lost 5 bases, and 13 bases had no gene match. Germline V gives CDR1 SGHDT, CDR2 YYEEEE. This sequence was found in a man aged 55 to 70 with colorectal cancer. Sequencing was performed on PBMCs. The chain couples TRBV5-6 to TRBJ1-2; 9 bases align to TRBD1. CDR3 in amino acids: CASRGAGTGSGGYTF. CDR3 DNA: TGTGCCAGCAGAGGGGCCGGGACAGGGTCGGGAGGCTACACCTTC.